These 24 T cell receptor beta chains came from one sample sequenced in a study of T cells in Graves' hyperthyroidism and ophthalmopathy. Template material for amplifying TCR beta CDR3 regions consisted of RNA transcripts. An initial round of RT-PCR targeting the TCR CDR3 relied on the HTBI primer set. TCRdb analysed the multiplex PCR reads with MiXCR anew, one entry per CDR3 protein. The sample carries 640,000 or so distinct CDR3 sequences, 14% recorded once. The sequencing input was blood. Receptors originate from a woman between 18 and 29 years old with Graves' ophthalmopathy.

This clonotype showed up just a few times. The chain has TRBV6-1 and TRBJ1-5, with D possibly being TRBD1 (6 bases). This CDR3 comprises 13 residues. Germline CDR1 and CDR2: MNHNS and SASEGT. Trimming left V 4 bases short and J 7 bases short, with 11 bases between. CDR3 sequence reads: CASSVRGTQPQHF. The CDR3 DNA reads TGTGCCAGCAGTGTCAGGGGCACGCAGCCCCAGCATTTT.

This clonotype was seen many times. V gene TRBV2 combines with J gene TRBJ1-5; the match to TRBD1 covers 7 bases. The CDR3 has 15 residues. V dropped 5 bases and J dropped 3; count of bases not matched to a gene: 7. CDR1 and CDR2 (germline): SNHLY, FYNNEI. DNA of the CDR3: TGTGCCAGCAGTCCGGACAGGTTCCTCAATCAGCCCCAGCATTTT. Protein sequence: CASSPDRFLNQPQHF.

This clonotype was seen many times. The chain employs TRBV12-3 or TRBV12-4 and TRBJ2-1, with 9 bases lining up with TRBD1. The CDR3 is 13 amino acids. With 7 bases clipped from V and 8 bases from J, the junction kept 6 bases outside the gene matches. CDR3 sequence: CASTGTGRHEQFF. CDR3 sequence (DNA): TGTGCCAGCACCGGGACAGGGCGGCATGAGCAGTTCTTC.

The chain combines TRBV12-5 with TRBJ1-5, with no clear D. Trimming took off 0 bases at V and 4 bases at J, with 19 bases between the two ends. CDR3 length equals 18 residues. CDR1 and CDR2 (germline): LGHNT, FRNRAP. CDR3 protein: CASGLVQIGQLPNQPQHF. Here the CDR3 DNA reads TGTGCTAGTGGTTTGGTACAGATCGGCCAGCTTCCTAATCAGCCCCAGCATTTT.

The chain employs TRBV4-3 and TRBJ1-6, with 9 bases aligning to TRBD1. The CDR3 loop spans 19 amino acids. V lost 0 bases and J lost 0; bases outside the gene matches: 6. Germline V gene sequence: CDR1 LGHNA, CDR2 YSLEER. As DNA, the CDR3 is TGCGCCAGCAGCCAAGATAGAGGGACAGGGAGCTCCTATAATTCACCCCTCCACTTT. It encodes CASSQDRGTGSSYNSPLHF.

This clonotype occurred many times. The chain carries TRBV7-9 and TRBJ2-7; 7 bases are shared with TRBD1. This CDR3 is built from 16 residues. CDR1 SEHNR and CDR2 FQNEAQ come from the germline V gene (reference sequence). Trimming took 5 bases from V and 1 from J; bases not matched to a gene: 11. The CDR3 nucleotides are TGTGCCAGCAGCGCGACAGGACAGGTTCCTTCCTACGAGCAGTACTTC. Its protein product is CASSATGQVPSYEQYF. Drawing the rest from reference TRBV7-9 and TRBJ2-7, the complete variable domain is DTGVSQNPRHKITKRGQNVTFRCDPISEHNRLYWYRQTLGQGPEFLTYFQNEAQLEKSRLLSDRFSAERPKGSFSTLEIQRTEQGDSAMYLCASSATGQVPSYEQYFGPGTRLTVT.

This clonotype was seen many times. CDR3 DNA sequence: TGTGCCAGCAGTCCCTGGACTAGCAGTCTGGTCAATGAGCAGTTCTTC. This codes for CASSPWTSSLVNEQFF. The rearrangement links TRBV28 to TRBJ2-1; the match to TRBD2 covers 8 bases. Germline V gene data show CDR1 as MDHEN and CDR2 as SYDVKM. This CDR3 contains 16 residues. The V and J ends lost 5 bases and 6 bases, in that order; junction bases with no gene match: 12.

In this sample, this clonotype turned up many times. The chain joins TRBV28 to TRBJ2-7; D call uncertain. The germline CDR1 and CDR2 sequences are MDHEN and SYDVKM. The V end was cut by 11 bases, the J end by 3 bases, with 17 bases between. This CDR3 is built from 13 residues. The CDR3 DNA is TGTGCCGTATCGGAGATGTTCGTCTACGAGCAGTACTTC. Translation gives CAVSEMFVYEQYF.

The rearrangement uses TRBV12-3 or TRBV12-4 and TRBJ2-3, with 11 positions matching TRBD2. This CDR3 is 17 amino acids long. The J segment lost 0 bases and the V segment lost 5 bases, leaving 7 bases of the junction unmatched. CDR3 in amino acids: CASSDGTSGTSTDTQYF. The CDR3, as DNA: TGTGCCAGCAGTGACGGGACTAGCGGTACTAGCACAGATACGCAGTATTTT.

The chain recombines TRBV12-3 or TRBV12-4 with TRBJ2-7; D possibly corresponds to TRBD2 (5 bases). The length of the CDR3 is 14 residues. V was shortened by 5 bases and J by 5 bases, with 16 bases between the two germline ends. In DNA, the CDR3 is TGTGCCAGCAGTCCTGAGGGCGCCTACCACGAGCAGTACTTC. Translation: CASSPEGAYHEQYF.

This chain uses TRBV20-1 with TRBJ2-1; D uncertain. CDR3 size: 16 residues. Germline CDR1 DFQATT, CDR2 SNEGSKA (reference sequence). Trimming removed 2 bases from V and 0 bases from J, with 14 bases in between. CDR3 region: CSARRPARSSYNEQFF. The CDR3 DNA reads as TGCAGTGCTAGACGGCCGGCCCGAAGCTCCTACAATGAGCAGTTCTTC.

This clonotype has just one count. The chain recombines TRBV7-9 with TRBJ1-5; D might be TRBD1 (6 bases). With 5 bases removed from V and 4 bases from J, the gap between germline ends came to 15 bases. CDR1 is SEHNR and CDR2 is FQNEAQ in the germline V gene (reference sequence). The CDR3 spans 15 residues. The CDR3 sequence: CASSPQDSPNQPQHF. The CDR3 nucleotides read TGTGCCAGCAGCCCTCAGGACAGTCCTAATCAGCCCCAGCATTTT.

This clonotype appeared many times. The germline gene is not matched at one end of the junction; a read error may be the cause. This chain uses TRBV5-1 with TRBJ2-3; 14 positions match TRBD2. In germline, CDR1 is SGHRS, CDR2 YFSETQ. This CDR3 is 16 amino acids long. CDR3: CASSLGLAGGTDTQYF. CDR3 DNA: TGTGCCAGCAGTCTGGGACTAGCGGGGGGCACAGATACGCAGTATTTT.

This clonotype has at least ten counts. CDR3 DNA sequence: TGTGCCAGCAGCCCTGGGGAAGATACGCAGTATTTT. This translates into CASSPGEDTQYF. The chain uses TRBV9 and TRBJ2-3; no firm D call. CDR3 length: 12 amino acids. Trimming took 4 bases from V and 5 from J, leaving 8 bases between them. Germline V gene lookup returns CDR1 SGDLS and CDR2 YYNGEE.

This clonotype has at least ten counts. V usage is TRBV27 and J usage is TRBJ2-1, with D maybe TRBD1 (6 bases). This CDR3 is built from 16 residues. CDR1 is MNHEY and CDR2 is SMNVEV in the germline V gene (reference sequence). V was clipped by 3 bases and J by 2 bases, with 14 bases between them. The CDR3 protein is CASSLSTGLAYNEQFF. CDR3 bases: TGTGCCAGCAGTTTGAGTACAGGGCTGGCCTACAATGAGCAGTTCTTC.

This chain connects TRBV27 to TRBJ2-4; D possibly corresponds to TRBD1 (5 bases). CDR1 is MNHEY and CDR2 is SMNVEV in the germline V gene (reference sequence). The CDR3 is 16 amino acids. V was pared by 3 bases and J by 4 bases, with 16 bases between. CDR3 DNA sequence: TGTGCCAGCAGTTTTTTTGGATCAGGGTCGAAAAACATTCAGTACTTC. Translation: CASSFFGSGSKNIQYF.

This clonotype was recorded only once. Possible read error: a much larger clone is one base away. CDR3 bases: TGTGCCAGCAGCTGGATCAACTATGGCTGCACCTTC. Translated: CASSWINYGCTF. The gene calls are TRBV7-2 and TRBJ1-2; D is unresolved. In germline, CDR1 is SGHTA, CDR2 FQGNSA. The CDR3 is 12 residues long.

This chain connects TRBV27 to TRBJ1-2, with 10 bases lining up with TRBD1. Germline CDR1 reads MNHEY; CDR2 reads SMNVEV (reference sequence). The CDR3 consists of 14 residues. J lost 7 bases, V lost 3 bases, and 5 bases had no gene match. The CDR3: CASSLGQGKTGYTF. The DNA for the CDR3 is TGTGCCAGCAGTTTGGGACAGGGGAAGACTGGCTACACCTTC.

This clonotype was counted ten times or more. This chain links TRBV7-9 with TRBJ2-1, with 14 nucleotides matching TRBD2. CDR3 length: 15 residues. The germline gives CDR1 SEHNR, CDR2 FQNEAQ (reference sequence). With 3 bases clipped from V and 8 bases from J, the junction kept 3 bases outside the gene matches. CDR3 nucleotides: TGTGCCAGCAGCTTGGGACTAGCGGGAGTATATGAGCAGTTCTTC. Amino acid sequence: CASSLGLAGVYEQFF.

In its sample, this clonotype was seen many times. V and J are TRBV7-9 and TRBJ2-5, with D tentatively TRBD1 (6 bases). The germline V and J ends were trimmed by 2 bases and 5 bases, with 9 bases remaining between them. The CDR3 consists of 13 residues. The V gene's germline CDR1 is SEHNR and CDR2 FQNEAQ (reference sequence). The CDR3 region is CASSLLGAETQYF. The CDR3 DNA reads TGTGCCAGCAGCTTATTGGGGGCTGAGACCCAGTACTTC.

This clonotype was recorded at least ten times. V usage is TRBV6-5 and J usage is TRBJ2-2; D unresolved. V dropped 2 bases and J dropped 3 bases, with 10 bases sitting between them. CDR1 and CDR2 (germline): MNHEY, SVGAGI. CDR3 length: 15 amino acids. CDR3 residues: CASSYRSRYTGELFF. The CDR3 bases are TGTGCCAGCAGTTACAGGTCAAGGTACACCGGGGAGCTGTTTTTT.

This clonotype occurred many times. The gene calls are TRBV10-3 and TRBJ2-2; D possibly corresponds to TRBD2 (6 bases). V was trimmed by 7 bases and J by 2 bases, leaving 11 bases between them. The length of the CDR3 is 14 residues. Germline V CDR1 and CDR2: ENHRY, SYGVKD. The CDR3 sequence: CAIIAGRNTGELFF. The DNA of the CDR3 is TGTGCCATCATAGCCGGGAGAAACACCGGGGAGCTGTTTTTT.

Points on this clonotype: One end of the junction varies from germline; a read error may be responsible. V usage is TRBV19 and J usage is TRBJ1-2; D might be TRBD1 (6 bases). The germline V gene has CDR1 LNHDA and CDR2 SQIVND (reference sequence). The CDR3 covers 14 residues. The CDR3 bases are TGTGCCAGTACCGTCGGACAGACCGGCTATGGCTACACTTTC. The encoded protein is CASTVGQTGYGYTF. Supplemented by reference TRBV19 and TRBJ1-2, the full variable domain reads DGGITQSPKYLFRKEGQNVTLSCEQNLNHDAMYWYRQDPGQGLRLIYYSQIVNDFQKGDIAEGYSVSREKKESFPLTVTSAQKNPTAFYLCASTVGQTGYGYTFGSGTRLTVV.

There are a few counts of this clonotype. This chain links TRBV9 with TRBJ2-7; TRBD1 matches at 9 bases. In germline, CDR1 is SGDLS, CDR2 YYNGEE. V was clipped by 4 bases and J by 3 bases; unmatched bases: 8. The CDR3 sequence is 15 residues long. This chain's CDR3 is CASSTHRDRDYEQYF. In nucleotides, the CDR3 is TGTGCCAGCAGCACCCACCGGGACAGGGACTACGAGCAGTACTTC.